This TCR beta chain was recorded in a study of blood T cells in healthy people across ages. About this clonotype: Its antigen is undetermined.

V gave up 0 bases and J gave up 3 bases, with 8 bases separating them. The CDR3 is 14 residues long. CDR1 is MGHDK and CDR2 is SYGVNS in the germline V gene. A J-beta primer mix and a sample-barcoded 5' primer were used in a second PCR of about 7 to 11 cycles. Each CDR3 protein gets one entry after TCRdb re-called the 5' RACE reads with MiXCR. The data hold 700,000 or so distinct CDR3 sequences, with 20% to 25% observed a single time. Study-level results: The fall in TCR beta diversity per million T cells was roughly linear with age.

Material: blood. The rearrangement joins TRBV25-1 to TRBJ1-2; D might be TRBD1 (5 bases). The TCR comes from a man aged 65-85 years in good health. The CDR3 sequence is CASSEYGRDYGYTF. The DNA of the CDR3 is TGTGCCAGCAGTGAATATGGCAGGGACTATGGCTACACCTTC.